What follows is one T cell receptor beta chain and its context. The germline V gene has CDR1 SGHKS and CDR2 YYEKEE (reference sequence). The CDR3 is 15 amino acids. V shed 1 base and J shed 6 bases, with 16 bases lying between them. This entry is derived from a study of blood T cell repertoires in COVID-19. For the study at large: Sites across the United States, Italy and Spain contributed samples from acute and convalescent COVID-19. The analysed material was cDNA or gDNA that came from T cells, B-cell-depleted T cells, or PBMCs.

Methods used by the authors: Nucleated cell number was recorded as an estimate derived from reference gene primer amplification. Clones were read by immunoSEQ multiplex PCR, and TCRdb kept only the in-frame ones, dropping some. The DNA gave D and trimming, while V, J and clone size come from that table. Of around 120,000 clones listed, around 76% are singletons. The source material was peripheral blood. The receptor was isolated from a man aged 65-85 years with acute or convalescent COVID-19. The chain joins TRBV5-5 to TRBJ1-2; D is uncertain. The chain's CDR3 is CASSLRGSQTDGYTF. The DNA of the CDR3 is TGTGCCAGCAGCTTGCGGGGAAGCCAAACGGATGGCTACACCTTC. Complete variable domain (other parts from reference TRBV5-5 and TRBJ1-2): DAGVTQSPTHLIKTRGQQVTLRCSPISGHKSVSWYQQVLGQGPQFIFQYYEKEERGRGNFPDRFSARQFPNYSSELNVNALLLGDSALYLCASSLRGSQTDGYTFGSGTRLTVV.